Shown below are 26 T cell receptor beta chains from a single sample sequenced in a study of blood T cells in healthy people across ages. PCR was performed a second time for 7 to 11 cycles using a sample-barcoded 5' primer and a J-beta primer mix. TCRdb independently ran MiXCR on the 5' RACE reads; one entry per CDR3 protein. The sample lists approximately 1.5 million distinct CDR3 sequences, approximately 32% occurring once. Sequencing input: blood. The receptor set was obtained from a woman aged 25-40 years in good health.

About this clonotype itself: This may stem from a read error, because a much larger clone lies one nucleotide away. The chain has TRBV29-1 and TRBJ2-4; 7 nucleotides align to TRBD1. The J call may be faulty, since TRBJ2-5 better matches the DNA end. The germline gives CDR1 SQVTM, CDR2 ANQGSEA. The CDR3 spans 13 residues. The CDR3 reads CSVEVDREETQYF. CDR3 sequence (DNA): TGCAGCGTTGAAGTTGACAGGGAAGAGACCCAGTACTTC.

This chain connects TRBV11-2 to TRBJ2-3; possibly TRBD1 or TRBD2 for D (6 bases each). From germline, CDR1 is SGHAT and CDR2 FQNNGV. The V end was cut by 3 bases, the J end by 5 bases, with 18 bases between. The CDR3 is 16 residues long. The CDR3 DNA is TGTGCCAGCAGCTTCATCCGGGGGCGGTTGGGAGATACGCAGTATTTT. This codes for CASSFIRGRLGDTQYF.

There are many counts of this clonotype. J is TRBJ2-5 and V is TRBV29-1; no reliable D call. In germline, CDR1 is SQVTM, CDR2 ANQGSEA. The ends were cut back, 5 bases at V and 7 bases at J, with 11 bases in the middle. CDR3 length equals 11 residues. CDR3 sequence (DNA): TGCAGCGTTCCCATCATTGGGACCCAGTACTTC. Protein sequence: CSVPIIGTQYF.

This clonotype was counted ten times or more. V is TRBV7-2 and J is TRBJ2-1, with TRBD2 identical over 8 bases. The trim removed 5 bases at V and 10 bases at J, leaving 13 bases unmatched. The germline V gene encodes CDR1 SGHTA and CDR2 FQGNSA. This CDR3 has 15 amino acids. The CDR3 DNA is TGTGCCAGCAGCCCCCAGGGACTAGGTGGTCGCGAGCAGTTCTTC. It translates to CASSPQGLGGREQFF.

Concerning this clonotype: This may stem from a read error, because a much larger clone lies one nucleotide away. The conserved phenylalanine or tryptophan is not found at the CDR3 terminus, so this likely reflects a read error. This chain links TRBV20-1 with TRBJ2-1, with unresolved D. The V end was cut by 6 bases, the J end by 0 bases, with 12 bases between. This CDR3 has 14 amino acids. The germline gives CDR1 DFQATT, CDR2 SNEGSKA (reference sequence). The DNA of the CDR3 is TGCAGTGCCTCAAGTCCTCGCTCCTACAATGAGCAGTTCGTC. This codes for CSASSPRSYNEQFV.

The count of this clonotype is one. The germline gene is not matched at one end of the junction; a read error may be the cause. The rearrangement uses TRBV12-3 or TRBV12-4 and TRBJ2-4, with D perhaps matching TRBD2 (6 bases). The CDR3 loop spans 20 amino acids. For the CDR3, the DNA is TGTGCCAGCAGTCTGGGACGGATAGGCGGGGTCGAACAAGCCGAAAACATTCAGTACTTC. Translation: CASSLGRIGGVEQAENIQYF.

The chain uses TRBV28 and TRBJ2-3; 9 bases align to TRBD1. V shed 6 bases and J 5 bases; nucleotides not matched to a gene: 9. CDR1 and CDR2 from the germline V gene are MDHEN and SYDVKM. CDR3 size: 15 residues. The CDR3 spells CASSQRTGAGDTQYF. The CDR3 DNA reads TGTGCCAGCAGCCAGAGGACAGGGGCAGGAGATACGCAGTATTTT. Together with reference TRBV28 and TRBJ2-3, the CDR3 gives the full variable domain: DVKVTQSSRYLVKRTGEKVFLECVQDMDHENMFWYRQDPGLGLRLIYFSYDVKMKEKGDIPEGYSVSREKKERFSLILESASTNQTSMYLCASSQRTGAGDTQYFGPGTRLTVL.

This sequence joins TRBV20-1 and TRBJ2-2; 7 nucleotides agree with TRBD1. The CDR3 totals 15 residues. V gave up 6 bases and J gave up 6 bases; unmatched junction bases: 13. The germline gives CDR1 DFQATT, CDR2 SNEGSKA (reference sequence). As DNA, the CDR3 is TGCAGTGCCCGCCCTAACAGGGGTGATTCCGGGGAGCTGTTTTTT. Translated, it gives CSARPNRGDSGELFF.

This clonotype has a handful of counts. The chain carries TRBV3-1 and TRBJ2-5; the D gene could be TRBD1 or TRBD2 (5 bases each). Germline CDR1 and CDR2: LGHDT and YNNKEL (reference sequence). The CDR3 is made up of 15 amino acids. V lost 2 bases to trimming and J lost 4 bases, with 14 bases between them. The CDR3 sequence is CASSQPGPLGETQYF. CDR3 coding DNA: TGTGCCAGCAGCCAACCGGGACCGCTGGGAGAGACCCAGTACTTC.

This clonotype has a count of ten or more. The CDR3 sequence is CASSLLAGVVNEQFF. CDR3 DNA sequence: TGTGCCAGCAGCTTACTAGCGGGAGTAGTCAATGAGCAGTTCTTC. The V call is TRBV12-3 or TRBV12-4, the J call TRBJ2-1, with 11 nucleotides matching TRBD2. V trimming: 6 bases; J trimming: 6 bases; junction bases outside the gene matches: 7. The CDR3 extends over 15 amino acids.

The J gene is TRBJ2-2, the V gene TRBV4-2, with D maybe TRBD1 (5 bases). From germline, CDR1 is LGHNA and CDR2 YNFKEQ. This CDR3 has 18 residues. V was pared by 0 bases and J by 2 bases, with 16 bases between. DNA for the CDR3: TGTGCCAGCAGCCAAGACCCTACCCAGGGTTTCAACACCGGGGAGCTGTTTTTT. Residues: CASSQDPTQGFNTGELFF.

The chain joins TRBV6-1 to TRBJ2-1; 9 bases are a match to TRBD2. In germline, CDR1 is MNHNS, CDR2 SASEGT. J lost 8 bases, V lost 2 bases, and 7 bases had no gene match. The CDR3 has 15 residues. The chain's CDR3 is CASSENLAGAHEQFF. For the CDR3, the DNA is TGTGCCAGCAGTGAAAACTTAGCGGGAGCCCATGAGCAGTTCTTC.

V gene TRBV7-9 combines with J gene TRBJ2-7; no clear D gene. Germline-derived CDR1 and CDR2 are SEHNR and FQNEAQ (reference sequence). Trimming shortened V by 0 bases and J by 11 bases, and 20 bases separated the two germline ends. The CDR3 extends over 15 amino acids. The CDR3 is CASSLAYGSGTNKYF. CDR3 DNA: TGTGCCAGCAGCTTAGCGTATGGGTCAGGAACTAACAAGTACTTC.

This clonotype was counted a few times. The V and J genes are TRBV20-1 and TRBJ2-1, with 7 bases lining up with TRBD1. Germline V CDR1 and CDR2: DFQATT, SNEGSKA (reference sequence). Trimming at V came to 2 bases and at J to 4 bases, leaving 8 bases not matched to a gene. CDR3 length: 15 residues. This CDR3 is CSARYDRVIYNEQFF. Here the CDR3 DNA reads TGCAGTGCTAGATACGACAGGGTGATATACAATGAGCAGTTCTTC.

This chain links TRBV5-1 with TRBJ2-7; D ambiguous. The V and J ends lost 0 bases and 4 bases respectively, with 14 bases between them. This CDR3 has 15 residues. Germline V CDR1 and CDR2: SGHRS, YFSETQ. This CDR3 is CASSLEGNFSYEQYF. As DNA, the CDR3 is TGCGCCAGCAGCTTGGAAGGGAACTTCTCTTACGAGCAGTACTTC.

This chain connects TRBV27 to TRBJ2-7; D perhaps matches TRBD2 (6 bases). This CDR3 comprises 14 residues. Germline-derived CDR1 and CDR2 are MNHEY and SMNVEV (reference sequence). The V end lost 1 base, the J end lost 5 bases, and 12 bases lay between the germline ends. The CDR3 region has the DNA TGTGCCAGCAGTTTATACGGGAGTGTCGACGAGCAGTACTTC. The encoded protein is CASSLYGSVDEQYF.

This clonotype appeared a single time. This chain connects TRBV30 to TRBJ1-1; a weak D match, TRBD1 (5 bases). V was shortened by 0 bases and J by 1 base, with 6 bases between the two germline ends. The germline CDR1 and CDR2 sequences are GTSNPN and SVGIG (reference sequence). The CDR3 spans 13 residues. CDR3 sequence: CAWSVDRNTEAFF. The CDR3 DNA reads TGTGCCTGGAGTGTCGACAGGAACACTGAAGCTTTCTTT. The complete variable domain, with remaining parts taken from reference TRBV30 and TRBJ1-1, reads SQTIHQWPATLVQPVGSPLSLECTVEGTSNPNLYWYRQAAGRGLQLLFYSVGIGQISSEVPQNLSASRPQDRQFILSSKKLLLSDSGFYLCAWSVDRNTEAFFGQGTRLTVV.

This clonotype came up a few times. This chain links TRBV28 with TRBJ2-1; 9 bases are shared with TRBD2. The ends lost 8 bases at V and 1 base at J; junction bases unmatched: 6. This CDR3 is 15 amino acids long. CDR1 and CDR2 from the germline V gene are MDHEN and SYDVKM. CDR3 DNA sequence: TGTGCCAGCCTGGGTAGCGGGAGTTCCTACAATGAGCAGTTCTTC. Amino acids: CASLGSGSSYNEQFF.

The rearrangement joins TRBV10-3 to TRBJ2-5, with 11 bases identical to TRBD2. CDR1 and CDR2 from the germline V gene are ENHRY and SYGVKD. The junction had 5 bases not matched to a gene; V was cut back by 0 bases and J by 5 bases. This CDR3 spans 16 amino acids. This CDR3 reads CAISESEASGRETQYF. CDR3 nucleotides: TGTGCCATCAGTGAGTCCGAGGCTAGCGGGAGGGAGACCCAGTACTTC.

This clonotype came up a few times. The chain carries TRBV7-9 and TRBJ2-1, with 10 nucleotides matching TRBD1. CDR3 length equals 16 residues. V lost 3 bases to trimming and J lost 4 bases; unmatched junction nucleotides: 6. Germline V gene lookup returns CDR1 SEHNR and CDR2 FQNEAQ (reference sequence). The CDR3 DNA sequence: TGTGCCAGCAGCTTTGGGGACAGGGGATGGTACAATGAGCAGTTCTTC. This gives the protein CASSFGDRGWYNEQFF.

This clonotype was seen only a few times. The gene calls are TRBV18 and TRBJ1-1, with 8 bases that match TRBD1. This CDR3 region has 15 residues. V was clipped by 1 base and J by 5 bases; unmatched bases: 6. CDR1 is KGHSH and CDR2 is LQKENI in the germline V gene. The CDR3 DNA reads TGTGCCAGCTCACCACGTCAACAGGGGGGGACTGAAGCTTTCTTT. This encodes CASSPRQQGGTEAFF.

This clonotype has only a few counts. V gene TRBV27 combines with J gene TRBJ2-7; D call uncertain. V lost 6 bases to trimming and J lost 4 bases, with 13 bases between them. The germline V gene has CDR1 MNHEY and CDR2 SMNVEV (reference sequence). The CDR3 extends over 13 amino acids. The CDR3 DNA follows: TGTGCCAGCAGACGAAAGAGACCTTACGAGCAGTACTTC. This encodes CASRRKRPYEQYF.

The chain is built from TRBV20-1 and TRBJ2-5; maybe TRBD2 (6 bases). The CDR3 consists of 12 residues. Germline CDR1 and CDR2: DFQATT and SNEGSKA (reference sequence). CDR3 DNA: TGCAGCCCGGGACTGGCGCAAGAGACCCAGTACTTC. This codes for CSPGLAQETQYF.

Comments on this clonotype: A much larger clone is a single base away; this may be a read error. J is TRBJ2-5 and V is TRBV4-1; 9 bases line up with TRBD2. In germline, CDR1 is MGHRA, CDR2 YSYEKL. Unmatched junction bases numbered 5, after V lost 1 base and J lost 5 bases. The CDR3 is made up of 15 amino acids. The CDR3 sequence is CASSQGALAGETQYF. The CDR3 DNA follows: TGCGCCAGCAGCCAAGGAGCACTAGCGGGTGAGACCCAGTACTTC.

The chain uses TRBV11-2 and TRBJ2-7; a weak D match, TRBD2 (5 bases). V was clipped by 2 bases and J by 1 base, with 12 bases between them. The CDR3 covers 15 residues. CDR1 and CDR2 from the germline V gene are SGHAT and FQNNGV. For the CDR3, the DNA is TGTGCCAGCAGCTTAAGTAGCGACCGATCCTACGAGCAGTACTTC. It specifies CASSLSSDRSYEQYF.

CDR3: CASSRGTVGYGYTF. The CDR3, as DNA: TGTGCCAGCAGCCGCGGGACAGTCGGCTATGGCTACACCTTC. The chain links TRBV7-6 to TRBJ1-2; TRBD1 agrees at 7 bases. The CDR3 has 14 residues. Germline V CDR1 and CDR2: SGHVS, FNYEAQ. With V trimmed by 5 bases and J by 4 bases, 7 bases remained unmatched.